The 4 T cell receptor beta chains reported below all come from one sample, sequenced in a study of beta chain features in type 1 diabetes. Reverse transcription of all isolated RNA meant that expressed TCRB transcripts were sequenced. The method was immunoSEQ multiplex PCR; TCRdb's version includes in-frame clones alone and lacks a portion of them. The data contain a few hundred thousand clones, over 12% of them singletons. Sequencing was done on a sample of naive CD4+ T cells from blood. These receptors were taken from a woman aged 18-29 years in good health.

This chain connects TRBV6-6 to TRBJ1-1; 8 positions agree with TRBD1. Germline CDR1 reads MNHNY; CDR2 reads SVGAGI (reference sequence). CDR3 length: 13 amino acids. V was pared by 2 bases and J by 4 bases, with 0 bases of the junction left unmatched. The CDR3 sequence: CASSYTGGTEAFF. The CDR3 DNA reads TGTGCCAGCAGTTACACAGGGGGCACTGAAGCTTTCTTT.

The chain carries TRBV15 and TRBJ2-5; possibly TRBD1 for D (6 bases). V was trimmed by 7 bases and J by 7 bases, leaving 16 bases between them. This CDR3 spans 13 amino acids. Germline values: CDR1 LNHNV, CDR2 YYDKDF (reference sequence). The CDR3 DNA reads TGTGCCACCACCCAAACAGGGCTGGGGACCCAGTACTTC. Its protein is CATTQTGLGTQYF.

The CDR3 coding sequence is TGTGCCAGCAGTTCCGCGGACAGGGTCGGAGACGAGCAGTACTTC. Protein: CASSSADRVGDEQYF. The chain combines TRBV28 with TRBJ2-7; 8 nucleotides align to TRBD1. The J segment lost 5 bases and the V segment lost 4 bases, leaving 10 bases of the junction unmatched. Germline-derived CDR1 and CDR2 are MDHEN and SYDVKM. The CDR3 contains 15 residues.

This clone came up a few times. V is TRBV19 and J is TRBJ1-5; D gene uncertain. Germline values: CDR1 LNHDA, CDR2 SQIVND (reference sequence). This CDR3 has 13 amino acids. Trimming stripped 5 bases from V and 7 bases from J, with 12 bases between. The CDR3 DNA is TGTGCCAGTAGTGTCGCGGGGAGACAGCCCCAGCATTTT. The encoded protein is CASSVAGRQPQHF.